These T cell receptor beta chains were read from a single sample in a study of blood T cells in healthy people across ages. TCRdb recomputed calls from the 5' RACE reads with MiXCR, one row per CDR3 protein. Of 1.5 million to 2 million distinct CDR3 sequences listed, about 50% are singletons. Sequences were obtained from blood. All receptors derive from a woman aged 40 to 50 in good health. Both conserved end residues are part of each CDR3. A D gene is named only where the DNA matches it firmly. A row's size may be missing; if present it is once, few, many or a size class.

v_call	clone_size	j_call	d_call	cdr3_nt	cdr3_aa
TRBV6-5	-	TRBJ2-1	TRBD2	TGTGCCAGCAGAACCCTAGCGGGGGGGCCGCAGAATGAGCAGTTCTTC	CASRTLAGGPQNEQFF
TRBV9	few	TRBJ2-3	-	TGTGCCAGCAGCGTAGCTGTTCGGGGAGATACGCAGTATTTT	CASSVAVRGDTQYF
TRBV7-2	-	TRBJ1-2	-	TGTGCCAGCAGCTTGGGGCAGCTTACGGGAGGTGGCTACACCTTC	CASSLGQLTGGGYTF
TRBV13	-	TRBJ2-2	TRBD1	TGTGCCAGCAGCCCACCAGGGGGCAGCACCGGGGAGCTGTTTTTT	CASSPPGGSTGELFF
TRBV7-9	few	TRBJ2-3	-	TGTGCCAGCAGGTTTACAGATGATACGCAGTATTTT	CASRFTDDTQYF
TRBV7-2	few	TRBJ2-5	-	TGTGCCAGCAGCCCCGTAGGAACCGGGACACTAGGGAGAAAAGAGACCCAGTACTTC	CASSPVGTGTLGRKETQYF
TRBV28	-	TRBJ2-5	TRBD2	TGTGCCAGCAGTCCTCTAGCGGGGAGATTTGAAGAGACCCAGTACTTC	CASSPLAGRFEETQYF
TRBV2	-	TRBJ1-6	TRBD1	TGTGCCAGCAGCAATTCCCGGACAGGGAAGAGTTCACCCCTCCACTTT	CASSNSRTGKSSPLHF
TRBV7-9	-	TRBJ2-1	TRBD2	TGTGCCAGCAGCTCCGGAGGACTAGCGGGGGGATACAATGAGCAGTTCTTC	CASSSGGLAGGYNEQFF
TRBV24-1	-	TRBJ2-3	TRBD1	TGTGCCACCAGTGATTTACAGGGGGAGGGCACAGATACGCAGTATTTT	CATSDLQGEGTDTQYF